The next 19 T cell receptor beta chains were all read from a single sample in a study of shared clonotypes between healthy human individuals. The table came from immunoSEQ multiplex PCR; TCRdb's copy has only in-frame clones and leaves some out. This sample carries approximately 2.3 million clones, more than 80% of them seen once, and the ten largest clones take 0.39%. Sequenced sample: naive CD4+ T cells from PBMCs. The subset here: CD45RA+ positively selected. Every receptor here comes from a man aged 18 to 30 in good health. Some clones in this sample may be carry-over from other donors' samples.

V gene TRBV29-1 combines with J gene TRBJ1-4; 10 positions agree with TRBD1. Germline V gene lookup returns CDR1 SQVTM and CDR2 ANQGSEA. CDR3 length: 14 amino acids. Trimming at V came to 5 bases and at J to 10 bases, leaving 10 bases not matched to a gene. This CDR3 reads CSVLRQGAGSKLFF. Written as DNA, the CDR3 is TGCAGCGTTCTCAGACAGGGGGCCGGATCAAAACTGTTTTTT.

The chain is built from TRBV6-1 and TRBJ1-2; the match to TRBD1 covers 8 bases. CDR3 length: 14 residues. V lost 8 bases, J lost 5 bases, and 10 bases stayed unmatched. Germline CDR1 MNHNS, CDR2 SASEGT. CDR3 bases: TGTGCCAGCTCCCGGACAGGGATTCAGTATGGCTACACCTTC. Translating gives CASSRTGIQYGYTF.

This clone showed up just once. The V and J genes are TRBV5-1 and TRBJ2-5, with TRBD2 matching 9 bases. After removal of 0 bases from V and 7 bases from J, the junction contained 4 bases not matched to a gene. Germline loops: CDR1 SGHRS, CDR2 YFSETQ. This CDR3 is 14 amino acids long. CDR3 amino acids: CASSLDTAGGTQYF. CDR3 nucleotide sequence: TGCGCCAGCAGCTTGGACACAGCGGGAGGGACCCAGTACTTC. Filled out from reference TRBV5-1 and TRBJ2-5, the complete variable domain reads KAGVTQTPRYLIKTRGQQVTLSCSPISGHRSVSWYQQTPGQGLQFLFEYFSETQRNKGNFPGRFSGRQFSNSRSEMNVSTLELGDSALYLCASSLDTAGGTQYFGPGTRLLVL.

This sequence joins TRBV6-1 and TRBJ1-1; D might be TRBD1 (6 bases). Germline CDR1 is MNHNS and CDR2 is SASEGT. This CDR3 has 13 residues. Trimming took off 6 bases at V and 5 bases at J, with 13 bases between the two ends. The CDR3 region is CASSPGRGTEAFF. CDR3 sequence (DNA): TGTGCCAGCAGCCCAGGGAGGGGGACTGAAGCTTTCTTT.

The chain employs TRBV4-2 and TRBJ2-7, with D unclear. CDR3 length equals 16 residues. Trimming pared 0 bases from V and 2 bases from J, leaving 14 bases between. The germline V gene has CDR1 LGHNA and CDR2 YNFKEQ. The CDR3 DNA reads TGTGCCAGCAGCCAAGACCTAAAACGCCCGCCCTACGAGCAGTACTTC. Translated, it gives CASSQDLKRPPYEQYF.

Concerning this clone: Other DNA sequences in the sample encode the same CDR3. The DNA of the CDR3 is TGTGCCACCAGCAGAGATCGGGGCCCGGAGACCCAGTACTTC. Translated, it gives CATSRDRGPETQYF. This rearrangement joins TRBV15 to TRBJ2-5; D might be TRBD1 or TRBD2, each matching 5 bases. Germline assignment: CDR1 LNHNV and CDR2 YYDKDF (reference sequence). The CDR3 consists of 14 residues. The V and J ends lost 0 bases and 5 bases respectively, with 10 bases between them.

The chain is built from TRBV29-1 and TRBJ2-1, with TRBD1 identical over 9 bases. V was clipped by 5 bases and J by 6 bases; unmatched bases: 2. CDR3 length: 12 amino acids. Germline-derived CDR1 and CDR2 are SQVTM and ANQGSEA. The CDR3 bases are TGCAGCGTTATGACAGGGGGCAATGAGCAGTTCTTC. It specifies CSVMTGGNEQFF.

The J gene is TRBJ2-7, the V gene TRBV6-1; 10 bases match TRBD2. The V gene's germline CDR1 is MNHNS and CDR2 SASEGT. The J segment lost 4 bases and the V segment lost 7 bases, leaving 7 bases of the junction unmatched. The CDR3 spans 14 residues. CDR3 residues: CASTRLAGPYEQYF. CDR3 DNA sequence: TGTGCCAGCACTCGACTAGCGGGCCCATACGAGCAGTACTTC.

J is TRBJ1-5 and V is TRBV7-2; D remains unclear. V lost 3 bases and J 7 bases, leaving 10 bases between the germline ends. Germline V gene sequence: CDR1 SGHTA, CDR2 FQGNSA. This CDR3 has 13 residues. CDR3 amino acids: CASSFSGGQPQHF. CDR3 coding DNA: TGTGCCAGCAGCTTTTCAGGTGGACAGCCCCAGCATTTT.

The V and J genes are TRBV2 and TRBJ1-5, with D possibly matching TRBD1 (5 bases). The ends were cut back, 8 bases at V and 10 bases at J, with 12 bases in the middle. This CDR3 comprises 11 residues. From germline, CDR1 is SNHLY and CDR2 FYNNEI. CDR3 in amino acids: CASGLGAPQHF. The CDR3 DNA follows: TGTGCCAGCGGCTTAGGGGCCCCCCAGCATTTT.

On this clone itself: Other nucleotide sequences in the sample specify the same CDR3. The rearrangement uses TRBV7-2 and TRBJ2-1; no firm D call. The V end lost 2 bases, the J end lost 4 bases, and 6 bases lay between the germline ends. CDR1 is SGHTA, CDR2 FQGNSA, per germline. There are 13 residues in the CDR3. CDR3 sequence (DNA): TGTGCCAGCAGCTTAAGTCGGTACAATGAGCAGTTCTTC. This translates into CASSLSRYNEQFF.

In its sample, this clone was seen a few times. Other DNA sequences in the sample encode the same CDR3. The chain carries TRBV19 and TRBJ1-1; a possible D gene is TRBD1 (5 bases). The germline CDR1 and CDR2 sequences are LNHDA and SQIVND (reference sequence). The CDR3 loop spans 14 amino acids. V was shortened by 1 base and J by 1 base, with 7 bases between the two germline ends. The CDR3 bases are TGTGCCAGTAGTATAGGACAGAAGAACACTGAAGCTTTCTTT. Translation: CASSIGQKNTEAFF.

V gene TRBV6-4 combines with J gene TRBJ2-6; possible D gene TRBD1, 5 bases. The CDR3 spans 15 residues. V was shortened by 2 bases and J by 0 bases, with 5 bases between the two germline ends. Germline V gene sequence: CDR1 MRHNA, CDR2 SNTAGT. CDR3 nucleotides: TGTGCCAGCAGTGACGACAGCTCTGGGGCCAACGTCCTGACTTTC. Protein: CASSDDSSGANVLTF.

The rearrangement joins TRBV9 to TRBJ1-5; the D is unclear. Germline-derived CDR1 and CDR2 are SGDLS and YYNGEE. The CDR3 is made up of 14 amino acids. V lost 0 bases to trimming and J lost 8 bases, with 12 bases between them. The chain's CDR3 is CASSVEGGGEPQHF. DNA of the CDR3: TGTGCCAGCAGCGTAGAGGGTGGAGGTGAGCCCCAGCATTTT. The full variable domain, rest sourced from reference TRBV9 and TRBJ1-5, is DSGVTQTPKHLITATGQRVTLRCSPRSGDLSVYWYQQSLDQGLQFLIQYYNGEERAKGNILERFSAQQFPDLHSELNLSSLELGDSALYFCASSVEGGGEPQHFGDGTRLSIL.

The sample holds one count of this clone. The genes are TRBV10-1 and TRBJ2-7, with TRBD2 matching over 13 bases. Per germline, CDR1 WNHNN and CDR2 SYGVQD (reference sequence). V lost 4 bases to trimming and J lost 9 bases; unmatched junction nucleotides: 6. This CDR3 has 14 residues. The CDR3: CASSGTSGSSRQYF. CDR3 DNA: TGCGCCAGCAGTGGGACTAGCGGGAGTAGTAGGCAGTACTTC.

The rearrangement joins TRBV11-3 to TRBJ2-3, with 7 positions matching TRBD2. V lost 4 bases to trimming and J lost 2 bases; unmatched junction nucleotides: 6. The CDR3 is made up of 15 amino acids. The germline V gene encodes CDR1 SGHNT and CDR2 YENEEA. The CDR3 region has the DNA TGTGCCAGCAGCTCAAGGACTAGTTCCACAGATACGCAGTATTTT. As protein: CASSSRTSSTDTQYF.

The sample holds one count of this clone. The J gene is TRBJ2-7, the V gene TRBV7-2; 7 bases agree with TRBD2. V lost 6 bases to trimming and J lost 0 bases; unmatched junction nucleotides: 2. The CDR3 consists of 13 residues. Per the germline V gene, CDR1 is SGHTA and CDR2 is FQGNSA. The CDR3 protein is CASRTSASYEQYF. CDR3 DNA: TGTGCCAGCAGAACTAGCGCCTCCTACGAGCAGTACTTC.

The V call is TRBV27, the J call TRBJ2-7, with 8 positions matching TRBD2. The CDR3 loop spans 15 amino acids. The ends lost 3 bases at V and 3 bases at J; junction bases unmatched: 7. Germline V CDR1 and CDR2: MNHEY, SMNVEV (reference sequence). The CDR3 DNA reads TGTGCCAGCAGTTTTACTAGCGGCCCCGGCTACGAGCAGTACTTC. Translating gives CASSFTSGPGYEQYF.

This chain connects TRBV5-1 to TRBJ1-1; 7 bases fit TRBD1. The CDR3 is made up of 14 amino acids. Germline V gives CDR1 SGHRS, CDR2 YFSETQ. V was clipped by 4 bases and J by 8 bases; unmatched bases: 11. CDR3: CASSLSPQGHEAFF. The CDR3 DNA reads as TGCGCCAGCAGCCTCTCCCCACAGGGGCACGAAGCTTTCTTT.